Presented here are 10 T cell receptor beta chains from one specimen sequenced in a study of shared clonotypes between healthy human individuals. The repertoire was sequenced with immunoSEQ multiplex PCR; TCRdb's copy has only in-frame clones and lacks some. The sample shows some 2.1 million clones, about 94% of them seen only once. Naivety among CD8 cells was defined by CD45RO negativity and positive CCR7 selection, thereby excluding terminally differentiated effector memory CD45RA+ cells. The sequenced sample was naive CD8+ T cells sorted from blood. The receptors stem from a man between 18 and 29 years old in good health.

The rearrangement uses TRBV27 and TRBJ2-6, with 11 positions matching TRBD2. The CDR3 contains 19 residues. CDR1 is MNHEY, CDR2 SMNVEV, per germline (reference sequence). After removal of 5 bases from V and 0 bases from J, the junction contained 9 bases not matched to a gene. Here the CDR3 reads CASSPLTSGKFSGANVLTF. The CDR3 coding sequence is TGTGCCAGCAGTCCGCTGACTAGCGGGAAGTTCTCTGGGGCCAACGTCCTGACTTTC.

The count of this clone is one. The V and J genes are TRBV4-1 and TRBJ2-1; D is uncertain. The V end lost 3 bases, the J end lost 6 bases, and 9 bases lay between the germline ends. The germline V gene encodes CDR1 MGHRA and CDR2 YSYEKL. CDR3 length: 13 residues. The CDR3 region is CASSQPRSNEQFF. The CDR3 DNA reads TGCGCCAGCAGCCAGCCCCGTTCCAATGAGCAGTTCTTC.

The chain links TRBV5-5 to TRBJ1-5; D not resolved. The germline V gene encodes CDR1 SGHKS and CDR2 YYEKEE (reference sequence). V was clipped by 0 bases and J by 6 bases, with 4 bases between them. This CDR3 spans 12 amino acids. The CDR3 sequence: CASSLDRQPQHF. CDR3 DNA: TGTGCCAGCAGCTTGGATCGTCAGCCCCAGCATTTT.

The chain recombines TRBV6-5 with TRBJ1-2, with a weak D call TRBD1 (5 bases). Per the germline V gene, CDR1 is MNHEY and CDR2 is SVGAGI. V was shortened by 5 bases and J by 8 bases, with 15 bases between the two germline ends. The CDR3 has 13 residues. The CDR3 region is CASSAGGGEGYTF. The CDR3 DNA reads TGTGCCAGCAGTGCTGGTGGAGGGGAGGGCTACACCTTC.

The chain carries TRBV11-2 and TRBJ2-1; D unresolved. With 5 bases removed from V and 8 bases from J, the gap between germline ends came to 19 bases. The CDR3 runs to 15 residues. CDR1 is SGHAT, CDR2 FQNNGV, per germline. CDR3 DNA: TGTGCCAGCAGCCCCCCTGGACGATCACCGGATGAGCAGTTCTTC. It specifies CASSPPGRSPDEQFF.

In its sample, this clone was seen once. The V gene is TRBV6-5, the J gene TRBJ1-1; tentatively, D is TRBD1 (5 bases). CDR1 is MNHEY and CDR2 is SVGAGI in the germline V gene. V was pared by 0 bases and J by 0 bases, with 11 bases between. The CDR3 runs 16 residues. CDR3 residues: CASSYSYEGLNTEAFF. Here the CDR3 DNA reads TGTGCCAGCAGTTACTCGTACGAGGGGCTGAACACTGAAGCTTTCTTT.

This clone appeared a single time. The chain carries TRBV7-2 and TRBJ2-3, with 11 positions matching TRBD2. V lost 7 bases, J lost 6 bases, and 12 bases stayed unmatched. From germline, CDR1 is SGHTA and CDR2 FQGNSA. The CDR3 runs to 16 residues. The CDR3 nucleotides read TGTGCCAGCAAATTCTTAGCGGGAGGGCCGTATGATACGCAGTATTTT. It yields the protein CASKFLAGGPYDTQYF.

V usage is TRBV28 and J usage is TRBJ2-5, with D perhaps TRBD2 (5 bases). V dropped 6 bases and J dropped 3 bases, with 17 bases sitting between them. The CDR3 covers 15 residues. The germline V gene has CDR1 MDHEN and CDR2 SYDVKM. The CDR3 region has the DNA TGTGCCAGCAGCGTCGAGGCGGGCGGAAAAGAGACCCAGTACTTC. The encoded protein is CASSVEAGGKETQYF.

This clone was detected only once. The chain carries TRBV29-1 and TRBJ2-3; 10 bases are shared with TRBD2. CDR1 SQVTM and CDR2 ANQGSEA come from the germline V gene. J was trimmed by 5 bases and V by 6 bases; bases with no gene match: 14. The CDR3 has 16 amino acids. The CDR3 DNA reads as TGCAGCGTGGGGGGGCCTAGCGGGAGCTCGGGAGATACGCAGTATTTT. This gives the protein CSVGGPSGSSGDTQYF.

This chain uses TRBV9 with TRBJ2-1; TRBD1 agrees at 7 bases. Trimming cost V 6 bases and J 3 bases; bases outside gene matches: 12. Germline CDR1 is SGDLS and CDR2 is YYNGEE. The CDR3 loop spans 16 amino acids. CDR3 loop: CASTRSRDRIYNEQFF. The CDR3 nucleotides are TGTGCCAGCACCCGATCCCGGGACAGAATCTACAATGAGCAGTTCTTC.